This TCR beta chain was documented in a study of blood T cell repertoires in COVID-19. The table came from immunoSEQ multiplex PCR; TCRdb's copy has only in-frame clones and leaves some out. The sample lists 200,000 to 250,000 clones; roughly 88% were seen once. The germline V gene has CDR1 SNHLY and CDR2 FYNNEI. The V gene lost 3 bases and the J gene lost 5 bases, with 11 bases spanning the gap. CDR3 length equals 14 residues. V and J are TRBV2 and TRBJ2-1; D may be TRBD1 (7 bases). What was sequenced was PBMCs or T cells enriched from blood (not recorded which). The TCR was taken from a woman in her twenties or thirties who had been exposed to COVID-19. Here the CDR3 DNA reads TGTGCCAGCAGTGACAGGGGGGTGAACAATGAGCAGTTCTTC. The encoded protein is CASSDRGVNNEQFF.